These T cell receptor beta chains were read from a single sample in a study of blood T cell repertoires in COVID-19. Only in-frame clones appear in the TCRdb table, and some are missing; sequencing was by immunoSEQ multiplex PCR. The table includes roughly 410,000 clones, about nine tenths detected once. The sequencing sample was made of peripheral blood. These receptor sequences come from a woman aged 40 to 50 with COVID-19, enrolled during active disease. Each CDR3 is given with its conserved first and last residue. Each record gives: J gene, V gene, clone size, D gene, CDR3 protein, CDR3 DNA. A D gene is named only where the DNA matches it firmly. Size is stated for part of the rows, as once, few or many counts, or as a class when the clone is expanded.

j_call: TRBJ1-1; v_call: TRBV19; clone_size: NA; d_call: NA; cdr3_aa: CASSISRSEAFF; cdr3_nt: TGTGCCAGTAGTATCTCGAGATCTGAAGCTTTCTTT
j_call: TRBJ1-5; v_call: TRBV28; clone_size: NA; d_call: TRBD1; cdr3_aa: CASSTTGQGWQPQHF; cdr3_nt: TGTGCCAGCAGTACTACCGGACAGGGATGGCAGCCCCAGCATTTT
j_call: TRBJ1-3; v_call: TRBV7-2; clone_size: NA; d_call: TRBD1; cdr3_aa: CASSLWQTGGNTIYF; cdr3_nt: TGTGCCAGCAGCTTATGGCAGACAGGGGGAAACACCATATATTTT
j_call: TRBJ1-1; v_call: TRBV19; clone_size: NA; d_call: NA; cdr3_aa: CASSSHRANTEAFF; cdr3_nt: TGTGCCAGTAGTTCACACAGGGCGAACACTGAAGCTTTCTTT
j_call: TRBJ1-1; v_call: TRBV3-1/TRBV3-2; clone_size: few; d_call: NA; cdr3_aa: CASSQDGQGRNTEAFF; cdr3_nt: TGTGCCAGCAGCCAAGATGGGCAGGGTCGTAACACTGAAGCTTTCTTT
j_call: TRBJ1-4; v_call: TRBV2; clone_size: NA; d_call: NA; cdr3_aa: CASSPDRGGEKLFF; cdr3_nt: TGTGCCAGCAGTCCCGATAGGGGAGGTGAAAAACTGTTTTTT
j_call: TRBJ1-2; v_call: TRBV4-2; clone_size: once; d_call: NA; cdr3_aa: CASGYREGLSGYTF; cdr3_nt: TGTGCCAGCGGATACAGGGAAGGGTTAAGTGGCTACACCTTC
j_call: TRBJ2-1; v_call: TRBV7-3; clone_size: NA; d_call: TRBD2; cdr3_aa: CASSLAPGGTYNEQFF; cdr3_nt: TGTGCCAGCAGCTTAGCCCCGGGGGGGACCTACAATGAGCAGTTCTTC
j_call: TRBJ2-7; v_call: TRBV10-3; clone_size: NA; d_call: TRBD1; cdr3_aa: CATQTGHEQYF; cdr3_nt: TGTGCCACTCAGACAGGGCACGAGCAGTACTTC
j_call: TRBJ1-3; v_call: TRBV5-1; clone_size: NA; d_call: NA; cdr3_aa: CASSLAGGATSGNTIYF; cdr3_nt: TGCGCCAGCAGCTTGGCCGGGGGGGCGACTAGTGGAAACACCATATATTTT
j_call: TRBJ1-1; v_call: TRBV30; clone_size: NA; d_call: TRBD1; cdr3_aa: CAWSKRRQGIEAFF; cdr3_nt: TGTGCCTGGAGTAAGAGGAGACAGGGCATTGAAGCTTTCTTT
j_call: TRBJ1-1; v_call: TRBV10-3; clone_size: once; d_call: TRBD1; cdr3_aa: CAIKPQGGETEAFF; cdr3_nt: TGTGCCATCAAACCTCAGGGGGGCGAGACTGAAGCTTTCTTT
j_call: TRBJ2-5; v_call: TRBV7-9; clone_size: NA; d_call: TRBD2; cdr3_aa: CASSPPGLAGFQETQYF; cdr3_nt: TGTGCCAGCAGCCCCCCAGGGCTAGCGGGCTTTCAAGAGACCCAGTACTTC
j_call: TRBJ1-1; v_call: TRBV9; clone_size: NA; d_call: TRBD1; cdr3_aa: CASSALRGTGGTWGTEAFF; cdr3_nt: TGTGCCAGCAGCGCGCTCCGGGGGACAGGGGGCACCTGGGGCACTGAAGCTTTCTTT
j_call: TRBJ1-3; v_call: TRBV9; clone_size: NA; d_call: NA; cdr3_aa: CASSGRENTIYF; cdr3_nt: TGTGCCAGCAGCGGAAGGGAGAACACCATATATTTT
j_call: TRBJ2-1; v_call: TRBV6-5; clone_size: NA; d_call: NA; cdr3_aa: CASTLETGFYNEQFF; cdr3_nt: TGTGCCAGCACTCTCGAGACAGGCTTTTACAATGAGCAGTTCTTC
j_call: TRBJ1-3; v_call: TRBV5-1; clone_size: NA; d_call: NA; cdr3_aa: CASSLGPSGAGNTIYF; cdr3_nt: TGCGCCAGCAGCTTGGGTCCATCGGGAGCTGGAAACACCATATATTTT
j_call: TRBJ2-5; v_call: TRBV7-2; clone_size: NA; d_call: TRBD1; cdr3_aa: CASSLAFAGGQRETQYF; cdr3_nt: TGTGCCAGCAGCTTAGCATTCGCAGGGGGCCAGAGGGAGACCCAGTACTTC
j_call: TRBJ1-2; v_call: TRBV28; clone_size: NA; d_call: NA; cdr3_aa: CASSTGTKDGYTF; cdr3_nt: TGTGCCAGCAGTACCGGGACAAAGGACGGCTACACCTTC
j_call: TRBJ2-1; v_call: TRBV27; clone_size: NA; d_call: TRBD2; cdr3_aa: CASSPMREGNNEQFF; cdr3_nt: TGTGCCAGCAGTCCGATGAGGGAGGGTAACAATGAGCAGTTCTTC
j_call: TRBJ1-2; v_call: TRBV24-1; clone_size: NA; d_call: NA; cdr3_aa: CATSDRGTRDFYGYTF; cdr3_nt: TGTGCCACCAGTGACCGAGGGACAAGGGATTTCTATGGCTACACCTTC
j_call: TRBJ1-2; v_call: TRBV6-4; clone_size: NA; d_call: NA; cdr3_aa: CASSESVGLAGLYGYTF; cdr3_nt: TGTGCCAGCAGTGAGTCAGTAGGATTGGCAGGCCTGTATGGCTACACCTTC
j_call: TRBJ2-7; v_call: TRBV7-9; clone_size: NA; d_call: NA; cdr3_aa: CASSLRGSLYEQYF; cdr3_nt: TGTGCCAGCAGCTTACGGGGGAGTCTCTACGAGCAGTACTTC
j_call: TRBJ2-7; v_call: TRBV5-4; clone_size: NA; d_call: TRBD1; cdr3_aa: CASSLNQGQGATWGYF; cdr3_nt: TGTGCCAGCAGCTTGAATCAAGGACAGGGCGCGACCTGGGGGTACTTC
j_call: TRBJ1-3; v_call: TRBV2; clone_size: NA; d_call: NA; cdr3_aa: CASSEDRSGNTIYF; cdr3_nt: TGTGCCAGCAGTGAAGACAGGAGTGGAAACACCATATATTTT
j_call: TRBJ2-7; v_call: TRBV12-1; clone_size: NA; d_call: NA; cdr3_aa: CASSCPEGHHLWEQYF; cdr3_nt: TGTGCCAGCAGCTGTCCGGAAGGACACCACCTTTGGGAGCAGTACTTC
j_call: TRBJ1-5; v_call: TRBV7-2; clone_size: NA; d_call: NA; cdr3_aa: CASSYSSGGVNQPQHF; cdr3_nt: TGTGCCAGCAGCTATTCCTCCGGGGGGGTGAATCAGCCCCAGCATTTT
j_call: TRBJ1-2; v_call: TRBV12-3/TRBV12-4; clone_size: once; d_call: TRBD1; cdr3_aa: CASSPSAGGGYTF; cdr3_nt: TGTGCCAGCAGCCCTTCGGCAGGGGGCGGCTACACCTTC
j_call: TRBJ2-7; v_call: TRBV20-1; clone_size: NA; d_call: TRBD2; cdr3_aa: CSASLFRAGGPYEQYF; cdr3_nt: TGCAGTGCTAGTTTATTTAGGGCGGGAGGACCCTACGAGCAGTACTTC
j_call: TRBJ1-1; v_call: TRBV29-1; clone_size: NA; d_call: TRBD1; cdr3_aa: CSAQGVDTEAFF; cdr3_nt: TGCAGCGCACAGGGGGTAGACACTGAAGCTTTCTTT
j_call: TRBJ2-5; v_call: TRBV7-2; clone_size: NA; d_call: TRBD2; cdr3_aa: CASSFVASGSRETQYF; cdr3_nt: TGTGCCAGCAGCTTTGTAGCTAGCGGGTCACGAGAGACCCAGTACTTC
j_call: TRBJ1-5; v_call: TRBV15; clone_size: few; d_call: NA; cdr3_aa: CATSLTNTAGNQPQHF; cdr3_nt: TGTGCCACCAGCTTGACGAACACGGCGGGCAATCAGCCCCAGCATTTT
j_call: TRBJ1-1; v_call: TRBV7-8; clone_size: few; d_call: TRBD1; cdr3_aa: CASSLRWTGEVFAFF; cdr3_nt: TGTGCCAGCAGCTTACGATGGACAGGGGAGGTTTTTGCTTTCTTT
j_call: TRBJ1-2; v_call: TRBV14; clone_size: once; d_call: TRBD1; cdr3_aa: CASSQGQGRDGYTF; cdr3_nt: TGTGCCAGCAGCCAAGGACAGGGAAGGGATGGCTACACCTTC
j_call: TRBJ1-1; v_call: TRBV5-1; clone_size: NA; d_call: TRBD1; cdr3_aa: CASSEQGAKTEAFF; cdr3_nt: TGCGCCAGCAGCGAACAGGGGGCTAAGACTGAAGCTTTCTTT
j_call: TRBJ1-1; v_call: TRBV12-5; clone_size: few; d_call: TRBD1; cdr3_aa: CASGLVPGGVGTEAFF; cdr3_nt: TGTGCTAGTGGTTTGGTACCAGGGGGCGTAGGGACTGAAGCTTTCTTT
j_call: TRBJ2-7; v_call: TRBV6-2/TRBV6-3; clone_size: NA; d_call: TRBD1; cdr3_aa: CASSPGTGTNEQYF; cdr3_nt: TGTGCCAGCAGCCCCGGGACAGGGACGAACGAGCAGTACTTC
j_call: TRBJ1-2; v_call: TRBV30; clone_size: NA; d_call: NA; cdr3_aa: CAWSVSSDHREGYGYTF; cdr3_nt: TGTGCCTGGAGTGTTAGTTCCGACCACAGGGAGGGCTATGGCTACACCTTC
j_call: TRBJ1-4; v_call: TRBV15; clone_size: NA; d_call: NA; cdr3_aa: CATSRGGDRGEKLFF; cdr3_nt: TGTGCCACCAGCAGAGGGGGGGATAGGGGTGAAAAACTGTTTTTT
j_call: TRBJ2-1; v_call: TRBV7-9; clone_size: NA; d_call: NA; cdr3_aa: CASSSGANLHNEQFF; cdr3_nt: TGTGCCAGCAGCTCAGGTGCTAATCTTCACAATGAGCAGTTCTTC
j_call: TRBJ2-5; v_call: TRBV6-1; clone_size: NA; d_call: NA; cdr3_aa: CASSDRQVGETQYF; cdr3_nt: TGTGCCAGCAGTGATAGACAGGTGGGGGAGACCCAGTACTTC
j_call: TRBJ2-2; v_call: TRBV5-4; clone_size: NA; d_call: NA; cdr3_aa: CASSWAPTSYGTGELFF; cdr3_nt: TGTGCCAGCAGCTGGGCCCCTACGTCTTACGGCACCGGGGAGCTGTTTTTT
j_call: TRBJ2-7; v_call: TRBV27; clone_size: NA; d_call: NA; cdr3_aa: CASSLDRSTEQYF; cdr3_nt: TGTGCCAGCAGCCTTGACAGGTCCACCGAGCAGTACTTC
j_call: TRBJ2-2; v_call: TRBV6-5; clone_size: NA; d_call: TRBD1; cdr3_aa: CASSYFGQGTGELFF; cdr3_nt: TGTGCCAGCAGTTACTTCGGACAGGGCACCGGGGAGCTGTTTTTT
j_call: TRBJ1-4; v_call: TRBV25-1; clone_size: NA; d_call: NA; cdr3_aa: CATGPGDIAEKLFF; cdr3_nt: TGTGCCACCGGTCCGGGAGACATAGCCGAAAAACTGTTTTTT
j_call: TRBJ1-1; v_call: TRBV7-3; clone_size: NA; d_call: NA; cdr3_aa: CASSATVNTEAFF; cdr3_nt: TGTGCCAGCAGCGCTACAGTGAACACTGAAGCTTTCTTT
j_call: TRBJ1-1; v_call: TRBV6-6; clone_size: NA; d_call: NA; cdr3_aa: CASSYDRRVTEAFF; cdr3_nt: TGTGCCAGCAGTTATGACAGACGGGTTACTGAAGCTTTCTTT
j_call: TRBJ1-1; v_call: TRBV11-2; clone_size: few; d_call: NA; cdr3_aa: CASSGYTGSTEAFF; cdr3_nt: TGTGCCAGCAGCGGGTATACAGGGAGCACTGAAGCTTTCTTT
j_call: TRBJ2-2; v_call: TRBV5-4; clone_size: NA; d_call: TRBD1; cdr3_aa: CASSSDRGRTGELFF; cdr3_nt: TGTGCCAGCAGCTCTGACAGGGGGCGGACCGGGGAGCTGTTTTTT
j_call: TRBJ1-6; v_call: TRBV11-2; clone_size: NA; d_call: TRBD1; cdr3_aa: CASSLVLPAGGAFQSPLHF; cdr3_nt: TGTGCCAGCAGCTTAGTCCTACCGGCAGGGGGCGCTTTTCAATCACCCCTCCACTTT
j_call: TRBJ1-2; v_call: TRBV18; clone_size: NA; d_call: TRBD1; cdr3_aa: CASSFGQGDYGYTF; cdr3_nt: TGTGCCAGCTCATTCGGACAGGGAGACTATGGCTACACCTTC
j_call: TRBJ1-6; v_call: TRBV6-1; clone_size: NA; d_call: NA; cdr3_aa: CASSDRQASSYNSPLHF; cdr3_nt: TGTGCCAGCAGTGATCGACAGGCTAGCTCCTATAATTCACCCCTCCACTTT
j_call: TRBJ1-2; v_call: TRBV28; clone_size: NA; d_call: NA; cdr3_aa: CASSLRWGGVNYGYTF; cdr3_nt: TGTGCCAGCAGTTTAAGGTGGGGGGGCGTGAACTATGGCTACACCTTC
j_call: TRBJ1-2; v_call: TRBV10-3; clone_size: NA; d_call: NA; cdr3_aa: CAISEGQGLRGGYTF; cdr3_nt: TGTGCCATCAGTGAGGGGCAGGGGCTACGTGGTGGCTACACCTTC